Listed below are T cell receptor beta chains from one sample, sequenced in a study of glioma-infiltrating T cells after dendritic cell vaccination. Repertoires were generated with immunoSEQ multiplex PCR, while TCRdb's copy carries only in-frame clones and drops some. The sample has more than 85,000 clones, about 84% seen once. The sample was blood, taken before dendritic cell vaccination. These receptors all come from a human donor with glioblastoma. The CDR3 runs from the conserved cysteine through the conserved F or W. A D gene is named only where the DNA matches it firmly. Expanded clones get a size class; other rows say once, few or many, or leave the size out.

clone_size: once; v_call: TRBV30; j_call: TRBJ2-1; d_call: NA; cdr3_nt: TGTGCCTGGAACGCGGACTCCTACAATGAGCAGTTCTTC; cdr3_aa: CAWNADSYNEQFF
clone_size: NA; v_call: TRBV7-3; j_call: TRBJ2-3; d_call: NA; cdr3_nt: TGTGCCAGCAGCCCGGAGGGAGCGGAGAAGATCGATACGCAGTATTTT; cdr3_aa: CASSPEGAEKIDTQYF
clone_size: NA; v_call: TRBV5-1; j_call: TRBJ1-1; d_call: TRBD1; cdr3_nt: TGCGCCAGCAGGAGGGGGCGCGGAGGGACTGAAGCTTTCTTT; cdr3_aa: CASRRGRGGTEAFF
clone_size: NA; v_call: TRBV27; j_call: TRBJ2-1; d_call: TRBD2; cdr3_nt: TGTGCCAGCAAACGAGCGGGAGCAGCCTACAATGAGCAGTTCTTC; cdr3_aa: CASKRAGAAYNEQFF
clone_size: NA; v_call: TRBV6-5; j_call: TRBJ2-7; d_call: TRBD2; cdr3_nt: TGTGCCAGCAGTCTGGGACTAGCGGGGGGTGACGAGCAGTACTTC; cdr3_aa: CASSLGLAGGDEQYF
clone_size: once; v_call: TRBV18; j_call: TRBJ2-7; d_call: TRBD2; cdr3_nt: TGTGCCAGCTCACCATTGCGGGAGGCCACCTACGAGCAGTACTTC; cdr3_aa: CASSPLREATYEQYF
clone_size: NA; v_call: TRBV7-6; j_call: TRBJ2-1; d_call: NA; cdr3_nt: TGTGCCAGCAGCTTAGGGGCGGGGGCCTTCTATGAGCAGTTCTTC; cdr3_aa: CASSLGAGAFYEQFF
clone_size: NA; v_call: TRBV7-6; j_call: TRBJ2-7; d_call: TRBD1; cdr3_nt: TGTGCCAGCAGCTCCGGGACAGGGAATGACGAGCAGTACTTC; cdr3_aa: CASSSGTGNDEQYF
clone_size: NA; v_call: TRBV28; j_call: TRBJ1-2; d_call: NA; cdr3_nt: TGTGCCAGCTCCTCCGGTGAGGCTCTCTATGGCTACACCTTC; cdr3_aa: CASSSGEALYGYTF
clone_size: NA; v_call: TRBV5-1; j_call: TRBJ2-3; d_call: TRBD2; cdr3_nt: TGCGCCAGCAGCTCTGGACTAGCGGGAGGGGGCACAGATACGCAGTATTTT; cdr3_aa: CASSSGLAGGGTDTQYF
clone_size: NA; v_call: TRBV9; j_call: TRBJ2-1; d_call: TRBD2; cdr3_nt: TGTGCCAGCAGCCCCCGGGGGGGGAATGAGCAGTTCTTC; cdr3_aa: CASSPRGGNEQFF
clone_size: NA; v_call: TRBV2; j_call: TRBJ2-7; d_call: TRBD1; cdr3_nt: TGTGCCAGATCTAGACAGGGGGTTCCCTACGAGCAGTACTTC; cdr3_aa: CARSRQGVPYEQYF
clone_size: once; v_call: TRBV27; j_call: TRBJ2-7; d_call: NA; cdr3_nt: TGTGCCAGCAGTTTATCTGGCGGCCCTTCGTACGAGCAGTACTTC; cdr3_aa: CASSLSGGPSYEQYF
clone_size: NA; v_call: TRBV9; j_call: TRBJ1-1; d_call: TRBD1; cdr3_nt: TGTGCCAGCAGCGGAGGGACAGGGTTGGTCGCGGGTGAAGCTTTCTTT; cdr3_aa: CASSGGTGLVAGEAFF
clone_size: NA; v_call: TRBV9; j_call: TRBJ2-1; d_call: NA; cdr3_nt: TGTGCCAGCAGCGATGAGCGATGGAATGAGCAGTTCTTC; cdr3_aa: CASSDERWNEQFF
clone_size: NA; v_call: TRBV6-1; j_call: TRBJ2-1; d_call: TRBD2; cdr3_nt: TGTGCCAGCACAACTAGCGGAGTTTACAATGAGCAGTTCTTC; cdr3_aa: CASTTSGVYNEQFF
clone_size: NA; v_call: TRBV11-2; j_call: TRBJ2-3; d_call: NA; cdr3_nt: TGTGCCAGCGCCGACCGGGGGTTCTGGCAGTATTTT; cdr3_aa: CASADRGFWQYF
clone_size: NA; v_call: TRBV18; j_call: TRBJ2-3; d_call: NA; cdr3_nt: TGTGCCAGCTCACCACAAGCGGATAGCACAGATACGCAGTATTTT; cdr3_aa: CASSPQADSTDTQYF
clone_size: NA; v_call: TRBV6-6; j_call: TRBJ2-7; d_call: NA; cdr3_nt: TGTGCCAGCAGCATAACAGGCTACGAGCAGTACTTC; cdr3_aa: CASSITGYEQYF
clone_size: few; v_call: TRBV2; j_call: TRBJ2-3; d_call: TRBD1; cdr3_nt: TGTGCCAGCAGTGTCATTCAGGGGGCAGATACGCAGTATTTT; cdr3_aa: CASSVIQGADTQYF
clone_size: NA; v_call: TRBV5-1; j_call: TRBJ1-3; d_call: NA; cdr3_nt: TGCGCCAGCAGCGGGGCGGGGAGCTCTGGAAACACCATATATTTT; cdr3_aa: CASSGAGSSGNTIYF
clone_size: once; v_call: TRBV6-6; j_call: TRBJ2-2; d_call: TRBD2; cdr3_nt: TGTGCCAGCAGCGACCAGCGGGAGGTCACCGGGGAGCTGTTTTTT; cdr3_aa: CASSDQREVTGELFF
clone_size: NA; v_call: TRBV25-1; j_call: TRBJ1-3; d_call: NA; cdr3_nt: TGTGCCAGCAGCCCCCCAGGATCTGGAAACACCATATATTTT; cdr3_aa: CASSPPGSGNTIYF
clone_size: NA; v_call: TRBV27; j_call: TRBJ2-7; d_call: NA; cdr3_nt: TGTGCCAGCAGTTTAGACCCCAGAGGCGAGCAGTACTTC; cdr3_aa: CASSLDPRGEQYF
clone_size: NA; v_call: TRBV9; j_call: TRBJ1-2; d_call: NA; cdr3_nt: TGTGCCAGCAGCCCTGAGGGGGACCCTAACTATGGCTACACCTTC; cdr3_aa: CASSPEGDPNYGYTF
clone_size: NA; v_call: TRBV30; j_call: TRBJ2-1; d_call: TRBD2; cdr3_nt: TGTGCCTGGATGCGGGAGGGCCCAGATGAGCAGTTCTTC; cdr3_aa: CAWMREGPDEQFF
clone_size: NA; v_call: TRBV28; j_call: TRBJ1-2; d_call: TRBD1; cdr3_nt: TGTGCCAGCAGCGGTGGCGGGACAGCAAAAAACTATGGCTACACCTTC; cdr3_aa: CASSGGGTAKNYGYTF
clone_size: once; v_call: TRBV4-2; j_call: TRBJ2-7; d_call: NA; cdr3_nt: TGTGCCAGCAGCCCCGAACAGGGATGGGTGCAGTACTTC; cdr3_aa: CASSPEQGWVQYF
clone_size: NA; v_call: TRBV28; j_call: TRBJ2-7; d_call: NA; cdr3_nt: TGTGCCAGCAGTTCCCCCGTGGGGGGCTCCTACGAGCAGTACTTC; cdr3_aa: CASSSPVGGSYEQYF
clone_size: once; v_call: TRBV10-1; j_call: TRBJ2-3; d_call: NA; cdr3_nt: TGCGCCAGCAGTGAGACGGAGTACGGTACGCAGTATTTT; cdr3_aa: CASSETEYGTQYF
clone_size: NA; v_call: TRBV7-6; j_call: TRBJ2-5; d_call: NA; cdr3_nt: TGTGCCAGCAGCTTCCGGGGACAAGAGACCCAGTACTTC; cdr3_aa: CASSFRGQETQYF
clone_size: NA; v_call: TRBV9; j_call: TRBJ2-1; d_call: TRBD1; cdr3_nt: TGTGCCAGCAGCGTAGTAGGGGACAGCTCCTACAATGAGCAGTTCTTC; cdr3_aa: CASSVVGDSSYNEQFF
clone_size: NA; v_call: TRBV5-1; j_call: TRBJ2-7; d_call: TRBD1; cdr3_nt: TGCGCCAGCAGCCCGACAGGGGGGACGAGTGAGCAGTACTTC; cdr3_aa: CASSPTGGTSEQYF
clone_size: NA; v_call: TRBV29-1; j_call: TRBJ2-7; d_call: NA; cdr3_nt: TGCAGCGTTGAGGGGGCACTCTACGAGCAGTACTTC; cdr3_aa: CSVEGALYEQYF
clone_size: NA; v_call: TRBV6-1; j_call: TRBJ2-7; d_call: TRBD1; cdr3_nt: TGTGCCAGCAAAGCCGGACAGGGAGTTTACGAGCAGTACTTC; cdr3_aa: CASKAGQGVYEQYF
clone_size: NA; v_call: TRBV15; j_call: TRBJ1-1; d_call: NA; cdr3_nt: TGTGCCACCAAAACAGCACCCAAGGGGGTTAACACTGAAGCTTTCTTT; cdr3_aa: CATKTAPKGVNTEAFF
clone_size: NA; v_call: TRBV4-3; j_call: TRBJ2-3; d_call: TRBD2; cdr3_nt: TGCGCCAGCAGCCAAACTAGCGGTCCTAGCACAGATACGCAGTATTTT; cdr3_aa: CASSQTSGPSTDTQYF
clone_size: NA; v_call: TRBV11-2; j_call: TRBJ2-2; d_call: TRBD2; cdr3_nt: TGTGCCAGCAGCCCTGGGGGACTAGTGGCCCCCGGGGAGCTGTTTTTT; cdr3_aa: CASSPGGLVAPGELFF
clone_size: NA; v_call: TRBV29-1; j_call: TRBJ2-2; d_call: NA; cdr3_nt: TGCAGCGTTGGAGGGGGTGGCGGGGAGCTGTTTTTT; cdr3_aa: CSVGGGGGELFF
clone_size: NA; v_call: TRBV5-4; j_call: TRBJ1-2; d_call: NA; cdr3_nt: TGTGCCAGCAGCTTAATTGGGGCAGGGTATTTAGGCTACACCTTC; cdr3_aa: CASSLIGAGYLGYTF
clone_size: once; v_call: TRBV5-1; j_call: TRBJ2-1; d_call: NA; cdr3_nt: TGCGCCAGCAGCTCTCCGGGGGGCAGGGGCAATGAGCAGTTCTTC; cdr3_aa: CASSSPGGRGNEQFF
clone_size: once; v_call: TRBV4-1; j_call: TRBJ2-7; d_call: TRBD2; cdr3_nt: TGCGCCAGCAGCCAAGATCCTAGCGGGAGGGCCAGCTCCTACGAGCAGTACTTC; cdr3_aa: CASSQDPSGRASSYEQYF
clone_size: NA; v_call: TRBV6-1; j_call: TRBJ2-7; d_call: TRBD1; cdr3_nt: TGTGCCAGCAGCGAGGGACAGGGGGGCTACGAGCAGTACTTC; cdr3_aa: CASSEGQGGYEQYF
clone_size: NA; v_call: TRBV6-6; j_call: TRBJ1-5; d_call: TRBD1; cdr3_nt: TGTGCCAGCAGTTACTCGGGACAGAATAATCAGCCCCAGCATTTT; cdr3_aa: CASSYSGQNNQPQHF
clone_size: NA; v_call: TRBV5-1; j_call: TRBJ1-4; d_call: TRBD1; cdr3_nt: TGCGCCAGCAGCTCCTCCAGGGGGTGGGATGAAAAACTGTTTTTT; cdr3_aa: CASSSSRGWDEKLFF
clone_size: NA; v_call: TRBV5-1; j_call: TRBJ1-4; d_call: NA; cdr3_nt: TGCGCCAGCAGCCCAGGGGTTACTAATGAAAAACTGTTTTTT; cdr3_aa: CASSPGVTNEKLFF
clone_size: NA; v_call: TRBV7-2; j_call: TRBJ1-6; d_call: NA; cdr3_nt: TGTGCCAGCAGCTTAGAATGGTCAGGGTTAGGTTCACCCCTCCACTTT; cdr3_aa: CASSLEWSGLGSPLHF
clone_size: NA; v_call: TRBV18; j_call: TRBJ2-5; d_call: NA; cdr3_nt: TGTGCCAGCTCACCTCCGCCGGCAGGACAAGAGACCCAGTACTTC; cdr3_aa: CASSPPPAGQETQYF
clone_size: NA; v_call: TRBV2; j_call: TRBJ2-1; d_call: TRBD2; cdr3_nt: TGTGCCAGCAGGGGCGGGGGTGTTGGACACGGGCAGTTCTTC; cdr3_aa: CASRGGGVGHGQFF
clone_size: NA; v_call: TRBV7-9; j_call: TRBJ1-4; d_call: NA; cdr3_nt: TGTGCCAGCAGCCCGAGCGGTAATGAAAAACTGTTTTTT; cdr3_aa: CASSPSGNEKLFF
clone_size: NA; v_call: TRBV2; j_call: TRBJ2-7; d_call: NA; cdr3_nt: TGTGCCAGCAAATGGACAGCGCTCGAGCAGTACTTC; cdr3_aa: CASKWTALEQYF